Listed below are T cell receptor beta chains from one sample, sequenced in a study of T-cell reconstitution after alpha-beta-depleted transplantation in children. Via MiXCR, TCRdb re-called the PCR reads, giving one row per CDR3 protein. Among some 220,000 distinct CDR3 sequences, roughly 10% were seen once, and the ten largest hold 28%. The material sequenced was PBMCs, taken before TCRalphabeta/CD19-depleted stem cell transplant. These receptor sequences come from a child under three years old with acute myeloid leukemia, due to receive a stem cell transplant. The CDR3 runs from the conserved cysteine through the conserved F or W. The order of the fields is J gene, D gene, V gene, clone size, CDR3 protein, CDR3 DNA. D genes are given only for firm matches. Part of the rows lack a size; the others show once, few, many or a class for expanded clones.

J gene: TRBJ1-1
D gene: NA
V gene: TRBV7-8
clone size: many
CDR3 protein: CASSLEGGGATEAFF
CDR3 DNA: TGTGCCAGCAGCTTAGAGGGGGGGGGGGCCACTGAAGCTTTCTTT

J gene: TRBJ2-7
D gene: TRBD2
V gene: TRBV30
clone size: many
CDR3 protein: CAGRGTSAYEQYF
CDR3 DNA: TGTGCCGGGAGGGGGACTAGCGCTTACGAGCAGTACTTC

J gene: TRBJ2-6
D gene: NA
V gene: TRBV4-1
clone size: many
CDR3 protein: CASSQVEAASGANVLTF
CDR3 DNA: TGCGCCAGCAGCCAAGTGGAGGCTGCCTCTGGGGCCAACGTCCTGACTTTC

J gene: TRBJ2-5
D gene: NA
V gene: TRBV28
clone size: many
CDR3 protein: CASRGVTRRERQETQYF
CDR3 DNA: TGTGCCAGCAGGGGAGTGACTAGGCGGGAACGCCAAGAGACCCAGTACTTC

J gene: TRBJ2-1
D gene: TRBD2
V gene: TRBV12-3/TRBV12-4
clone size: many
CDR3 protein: CASRGTSEYNEQFF
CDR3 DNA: TGTGCCAGCAGAGGGACTAGCGAGTACAATGAGCAGTTCTTC

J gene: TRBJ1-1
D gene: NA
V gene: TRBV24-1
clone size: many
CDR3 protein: CATRDSAGFGTEAFF
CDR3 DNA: TGTGCCACCAGGGACAGCGCGGGTTTCGGAACTGAAGCTTTCTTT

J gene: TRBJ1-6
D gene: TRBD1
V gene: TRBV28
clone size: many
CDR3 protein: CASSWTGGYNSPLHF
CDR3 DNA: TGTGCCAGCAGTTGGACAGGGGGCTATAATTCACCCCTCCACTTT

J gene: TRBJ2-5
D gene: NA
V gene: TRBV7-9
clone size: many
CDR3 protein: CASGAGSQETQYF
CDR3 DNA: TGTGCCAGCGGAGCAGGGTCCCAAGAGACCCAGTACTTC

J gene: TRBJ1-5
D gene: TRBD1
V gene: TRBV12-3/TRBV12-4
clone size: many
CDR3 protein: CASSTTGGNQPQHF
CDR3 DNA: TGTGCCAGCAGTACCACAGGGGGGAATCAGCCCCAGCATTTT

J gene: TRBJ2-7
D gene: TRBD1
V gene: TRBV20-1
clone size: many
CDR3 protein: CSVWDRGTYEQYF
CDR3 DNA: TGCAGTGTTTGGGACAGGGGGACCTACGAGCAGTACTTC

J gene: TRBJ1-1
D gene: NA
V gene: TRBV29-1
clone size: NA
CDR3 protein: CSVPKGGGEAFF
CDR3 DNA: TGCAGCGTCCCGAAAGGAGGTGGTGAAGCTTTCTTT

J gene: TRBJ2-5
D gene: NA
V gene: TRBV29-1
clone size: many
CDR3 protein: CSVVREGTLQETQYF
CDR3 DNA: TGCAGCGTTGTGAGAGAGGGGACACTACAAGAGACCCAGTACTTC

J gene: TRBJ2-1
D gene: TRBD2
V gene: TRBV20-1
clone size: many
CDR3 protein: CSARETSGSIGYEQFF
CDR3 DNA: TGCAGTGCTAGAGAAACTAGCGGGAGTATTGGTTATGAGCAGTTCTTC

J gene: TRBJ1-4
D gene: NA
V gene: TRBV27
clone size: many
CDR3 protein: CASSDKQGRREKLFF
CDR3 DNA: TGTGCCAGCAGTGACAAGCAGGGGCGCCGTGAAAAACTGTTTTTT

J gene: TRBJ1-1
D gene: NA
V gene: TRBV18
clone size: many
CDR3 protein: CASSPSGAPSGTEAFF
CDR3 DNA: TGTGCCAGCTCACCGTCCGGGGCCCCTAGCGGCACTGAAGCTTTCTTT